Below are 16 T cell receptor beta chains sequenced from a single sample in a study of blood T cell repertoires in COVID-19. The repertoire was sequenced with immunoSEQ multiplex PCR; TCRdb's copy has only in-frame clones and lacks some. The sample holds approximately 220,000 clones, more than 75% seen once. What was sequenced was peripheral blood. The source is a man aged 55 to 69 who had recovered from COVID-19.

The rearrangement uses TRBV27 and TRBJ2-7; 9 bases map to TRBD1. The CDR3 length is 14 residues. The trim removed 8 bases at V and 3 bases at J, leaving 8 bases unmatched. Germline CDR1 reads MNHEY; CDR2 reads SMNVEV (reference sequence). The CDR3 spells CASARQGERYEQYF. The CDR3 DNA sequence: TGTGCCAGCGCTAGACAGGGGGAACGCTACGAGCAGTACTTC.

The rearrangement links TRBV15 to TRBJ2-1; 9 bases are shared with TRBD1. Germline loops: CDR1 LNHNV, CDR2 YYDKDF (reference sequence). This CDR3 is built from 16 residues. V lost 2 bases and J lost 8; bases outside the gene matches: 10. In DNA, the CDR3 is TGTGCCACCAGCAGATCACCGGGACAGGGTGGAGATGAGCAGTTCTTC. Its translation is CATSRSPGQGGDEQFF.

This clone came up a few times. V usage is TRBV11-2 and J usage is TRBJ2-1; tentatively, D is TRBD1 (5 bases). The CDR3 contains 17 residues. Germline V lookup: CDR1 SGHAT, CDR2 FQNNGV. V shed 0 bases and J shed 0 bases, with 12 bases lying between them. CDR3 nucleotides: TGTGCCAGCAGCTTAGATCGAGACAGTAGCTCCTACAATGAGCAGTTCTTC. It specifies CASSLDRDSSSYNEQFF.

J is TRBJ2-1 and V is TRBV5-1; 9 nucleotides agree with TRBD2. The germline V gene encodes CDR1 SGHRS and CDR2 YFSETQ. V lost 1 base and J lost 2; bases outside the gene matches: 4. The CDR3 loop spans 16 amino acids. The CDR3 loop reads CASSLLLAGPYNEQFF. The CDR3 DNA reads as TGCGCCAGCAGCTTGTTGCTAGCGGGACCCTACAATGAGCAGTTCTTC. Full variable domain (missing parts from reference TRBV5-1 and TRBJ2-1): KAGVTQTPRYLIKTRGQQVTLSCSPISGHRSVSWYQQTPGQGLQFLFEYFSETQRNKGNFPGRFSGRQFSNSRSEMNVSTLELGDSALYLCASSLLLAGPYNEQFFGPGTRLTVL.

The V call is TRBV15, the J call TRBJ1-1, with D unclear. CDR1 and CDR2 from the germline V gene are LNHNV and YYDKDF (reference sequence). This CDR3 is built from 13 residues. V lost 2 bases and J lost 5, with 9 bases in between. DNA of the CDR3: TGTGCCACCAGCAGACGGAGGGAGACTGAAGCTTTCTTT. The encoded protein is CATSRRRETEAFF. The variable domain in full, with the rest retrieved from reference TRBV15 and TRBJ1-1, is DAMVIQNPRYQVTQFGKPVTLSCSQTLNHNVMYWYQQKSSQAPKLLFHYYDKDFNNEADTPDNFQSRRPNTSFCFLDIRSPGLGDTAMYLCATSRRRETEAFFGQGTRLTVV.

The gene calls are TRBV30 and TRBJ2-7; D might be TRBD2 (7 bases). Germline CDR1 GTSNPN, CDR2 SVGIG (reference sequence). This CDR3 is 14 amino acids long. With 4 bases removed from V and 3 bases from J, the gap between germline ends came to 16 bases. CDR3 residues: CAWTRGGGSYEQYF. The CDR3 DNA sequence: TGTGCCTGGACCCGCGGGGGCGGTAGCTACGAGCAGTACTTC.

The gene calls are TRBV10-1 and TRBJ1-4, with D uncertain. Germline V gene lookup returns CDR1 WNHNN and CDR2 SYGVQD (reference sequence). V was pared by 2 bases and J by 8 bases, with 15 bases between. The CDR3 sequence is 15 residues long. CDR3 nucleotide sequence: TGCGCCAGCAGTGAGGGTCAGAGGAGGGAAGAAAAACTGTTTTTT. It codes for CASSEGQRREEKLFF.

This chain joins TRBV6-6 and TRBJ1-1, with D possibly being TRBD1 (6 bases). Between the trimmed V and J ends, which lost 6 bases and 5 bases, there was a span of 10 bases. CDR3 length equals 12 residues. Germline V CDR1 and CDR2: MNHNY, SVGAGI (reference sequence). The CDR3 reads CASSQTGTEAFF. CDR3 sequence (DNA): TGTGCCAGCAGCCAAACAGGGACTGAAGCTTTCTTT.

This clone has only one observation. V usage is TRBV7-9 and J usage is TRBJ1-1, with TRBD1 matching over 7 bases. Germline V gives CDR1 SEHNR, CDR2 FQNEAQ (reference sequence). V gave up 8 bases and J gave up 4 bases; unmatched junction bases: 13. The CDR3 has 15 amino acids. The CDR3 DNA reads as TGTGCCAGCCTCCCTATCGAGGGGGCAATCACTGAAGCTTTCTTT. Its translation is CASLPIEGAITEAFF. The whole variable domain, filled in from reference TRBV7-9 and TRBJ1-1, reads DTGVSQNPRHKITKRGQNVTFRCDPISEHNRLYWYRQTLGQGPEFLTYFQNEAQLEKSRLLSDRFSAERPKGSFSTLEIQRTEQGDSAMYLCASLPIEGAITEAFFGQGTRLTVV.

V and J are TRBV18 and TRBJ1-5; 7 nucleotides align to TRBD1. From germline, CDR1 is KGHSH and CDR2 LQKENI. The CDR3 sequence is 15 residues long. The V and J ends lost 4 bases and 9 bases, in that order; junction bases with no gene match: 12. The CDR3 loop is CASSRQGQVVWPQHF. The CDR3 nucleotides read TGTGCCAGCTCACGACAGGGCCAGGTTGTTTGGCCCCAGCATTTT.

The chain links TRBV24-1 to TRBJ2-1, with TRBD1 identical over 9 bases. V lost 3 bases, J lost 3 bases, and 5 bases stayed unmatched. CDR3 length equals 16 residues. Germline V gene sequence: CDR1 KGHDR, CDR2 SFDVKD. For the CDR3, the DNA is TGTGCCACCAGTGATCATAGACAGGGGGTCTACAATGAGCAGTTCTTC. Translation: CATSDHRQGVYNEQFF.

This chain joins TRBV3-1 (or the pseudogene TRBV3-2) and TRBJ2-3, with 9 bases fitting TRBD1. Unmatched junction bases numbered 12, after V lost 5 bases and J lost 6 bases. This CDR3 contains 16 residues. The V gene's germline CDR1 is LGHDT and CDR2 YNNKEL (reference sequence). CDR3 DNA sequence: TGTGCCAGCAGCGCCAGTTCACAGGGGGCGCATGATACGCAGTATTTT. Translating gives CASSASSQGAHDTQYF.

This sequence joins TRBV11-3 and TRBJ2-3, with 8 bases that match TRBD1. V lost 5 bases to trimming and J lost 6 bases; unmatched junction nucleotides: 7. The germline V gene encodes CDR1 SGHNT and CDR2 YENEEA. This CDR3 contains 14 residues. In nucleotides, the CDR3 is TGTGCCAGCAGCAGGAGCAGGGGGCTGGATACGCAGTATTTT. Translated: CASSRSRGLDTQYF.

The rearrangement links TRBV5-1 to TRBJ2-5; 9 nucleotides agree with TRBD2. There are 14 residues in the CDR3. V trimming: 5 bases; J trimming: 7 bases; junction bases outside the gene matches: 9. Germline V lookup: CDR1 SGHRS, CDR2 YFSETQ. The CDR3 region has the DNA TGCGCCAGCAGGCTAGCGGGACTCGCTGCGACCCAGTACTTC. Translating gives CASRLAGLAATQYF.

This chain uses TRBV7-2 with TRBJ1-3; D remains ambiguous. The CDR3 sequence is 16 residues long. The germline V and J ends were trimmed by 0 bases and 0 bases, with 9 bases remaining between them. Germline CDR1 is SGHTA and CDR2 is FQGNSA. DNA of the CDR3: TGTGCCAGCAGCTTAGCGTCAACAGCCTCTGGAAACACCATATATTTT. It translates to CASSLASTASGNTIYF. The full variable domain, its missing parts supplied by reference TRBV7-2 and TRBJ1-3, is GAGVSQSPSNKVTEKGKDVELRCDPISGHTALYWYRQSLGQGLEFLIYFQGNSAPDKSGLPSDRFSAERTGGSVSTLTIQRTQQEDSAVYLCASSLASTASGNTIYFGEGSWLTVV.

The CDR3 protein is CASTPTSGGLGGAGELFF. CDR3 coding DNA: TGTGCCAGCACCCCGACTAGCGGGGGCCTCGGGGGCGCCGGGGAGCTGTTTTTT. This sequence joins TRBV9 and TRBJ2-2; 12 nucleotides align to TRBD2. This CDR3 contains 18 residues. The V and J ends lost 6 bases and 6 bases, in that order; junction bases with no gene match: 15. Per the germline V gene, CDR1 is SGDLS and CDR2 is YYNGEE. The whole variable domain, remainder taken from reference TRBV9 and TRBJ2-2, is DSGVTQTPKHLITATGQRVTLRCSPRSGDLSVYWYQQSLDQGLQFLIQYYNGEERAKGNILERFSAQQFPDLHSELNLSSLELGDSALYFCASTPTSGGLGGAGELFFGEGSRLTVL.